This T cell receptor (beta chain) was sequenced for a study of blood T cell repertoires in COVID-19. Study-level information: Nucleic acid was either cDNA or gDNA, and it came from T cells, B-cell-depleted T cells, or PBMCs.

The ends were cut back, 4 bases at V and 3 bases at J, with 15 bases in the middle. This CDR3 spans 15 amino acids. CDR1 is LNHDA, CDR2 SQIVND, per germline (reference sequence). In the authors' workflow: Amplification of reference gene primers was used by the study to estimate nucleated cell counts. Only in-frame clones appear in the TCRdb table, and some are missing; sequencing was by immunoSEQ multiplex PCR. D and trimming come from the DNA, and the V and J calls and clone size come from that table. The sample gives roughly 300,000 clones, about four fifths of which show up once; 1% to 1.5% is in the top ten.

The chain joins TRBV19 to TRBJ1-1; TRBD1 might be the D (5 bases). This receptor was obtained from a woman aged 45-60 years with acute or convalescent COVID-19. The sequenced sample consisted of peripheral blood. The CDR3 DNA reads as TGTGCCAGTAGTAGAGGGACTGAGTGGCACACTGAAGCTTTCTTT. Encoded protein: CASSRGTEWHTEAFF.